The following is a TCR beta chain sequence with its context. Antigen unknown. The sample belongs to a study of PD-1 blockade in classical Hodgkin lymphoma. Profiling relied on immunoSEQ multiplex PCR, and the TCRdb table lists in-frame clones only, not all of them. This table holds around 93,000 clones, around 80% found once. V shed 0 bases and J shed 5 bases, with 6 bases lying between them. The CDR3 loop spans 13 amino acids. The germline V gene has CDR1 KGHSH and CDR2 LQKENI. Study-wide results and caveats: TCR diversity rose significantly by C4D1 in CD4+ but not CD8+ cells. Nothing has yet pinned down what causes the repertoire differences, possibly disease activity or prior therapy.

Time point defined: cycle 4 day 1 (C4D1), after 6 weeks of nivolumab. With no exception, relapse followed autologous stem cell transplantation in all patients, and brentuximab vedotin exposure varied. The receptor was derived from a human donor with classical Hodgkin lymphoma. The source was peripheral blood mononuclear cells (PBMCs), collected before the fourth cycle of nivolumab. The V gene is TRBV18, the J gene TRBJ2-3; tentative D call: TRBD1 (5 bases). The CDR3 region has the DNA TGTGCCAGCTCACCACCAGGGGAAGATACGCAGTATTTT. Translation gives CASSPPGEDTQYF.